This T cell receptor beta chain was identified during a study of blood T cell repertoires in COVID-19. Trimming cost V 1 base and J 10 bases; bases outside gene matches: 10. Germline CDR1 reads MNHEY; CDR2 reads SVGEGT. CDR3 size: 16 residues. Clones were sequenced by immunoSEQ multiplex PCR, and TCRdb holds only the in-frame ones, with some missing. Counted here are some 150,000 clones, more than 75% occurring once; the ten biggest clones make up over 8.5%. This TCR came from a woman between 50 and 59 years old with active or convalescent COVID-19. This chain joins TRBV6-2 or TRBV6-3 and TRBJ1-4, with 9 bases that match TRBD1. The sample consisted of peripheral blood. The CDR3 sequence: CASSYYPPGQGGKLFF. CDR3 nucleotide sequence: TGTGCCAGCAGTTACTACCCCCCGGGACAGGGAGGAAAACTGTTTTTT.